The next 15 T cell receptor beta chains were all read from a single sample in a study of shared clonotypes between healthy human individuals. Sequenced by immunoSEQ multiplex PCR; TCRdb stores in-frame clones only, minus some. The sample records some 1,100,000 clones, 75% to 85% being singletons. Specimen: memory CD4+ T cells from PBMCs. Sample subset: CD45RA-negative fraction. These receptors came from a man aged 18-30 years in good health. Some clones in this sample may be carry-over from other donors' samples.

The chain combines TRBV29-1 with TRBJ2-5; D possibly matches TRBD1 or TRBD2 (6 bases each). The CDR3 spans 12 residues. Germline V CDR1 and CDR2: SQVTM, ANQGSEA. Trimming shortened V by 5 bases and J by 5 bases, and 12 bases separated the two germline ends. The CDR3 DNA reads TGCAGCGTTTATAGGGGGGCCGAGACCCAGTACTTC. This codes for CSVYRGAETQYF.

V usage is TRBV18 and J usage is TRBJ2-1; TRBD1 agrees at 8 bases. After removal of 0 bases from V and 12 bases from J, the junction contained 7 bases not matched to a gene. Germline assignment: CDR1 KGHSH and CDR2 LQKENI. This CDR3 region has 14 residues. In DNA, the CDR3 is TGTGCCAGCTCACCACCCCAGGACAGGGAACGGCAGTTCTTC. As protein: CASSPPQDRERQFF.

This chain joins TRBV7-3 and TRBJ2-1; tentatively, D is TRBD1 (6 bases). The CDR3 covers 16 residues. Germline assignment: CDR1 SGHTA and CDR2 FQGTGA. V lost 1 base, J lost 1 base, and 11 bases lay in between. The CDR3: CASSLRGRGSYNEQFF. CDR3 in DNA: TGTGCCAGCAGCTTAAGAGGAAGGGGGTCCTACAATGAGCAGTTCTTC.

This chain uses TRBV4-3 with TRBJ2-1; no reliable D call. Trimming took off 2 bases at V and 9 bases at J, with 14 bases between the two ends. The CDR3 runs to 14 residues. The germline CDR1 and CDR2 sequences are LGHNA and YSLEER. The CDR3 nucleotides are TGCGCCAGCAGCCAACGCCCCGGCCAAAGTGAGCAGTTCTTC. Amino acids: CASSQRPGQSEQFF.

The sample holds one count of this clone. This CDR3 is CASSLGRQLQETQYF. The CDR3, as DNA: TGTGCCAGCAGTTTAGGGCGACAGCTTCAAGAGACCCAGTACTTC. The chain joins TRBV28 to TRBJ2-5; perhaps TRBD1 as D (5 bases). The germline V gene has CDR1 MDHEN and CDR2 SYDVKM. The CDR3 extends over 15 amino acids. The germline V and J ends were trimmed by 2 bases and 2 bases, with 12 bases remaining between them.

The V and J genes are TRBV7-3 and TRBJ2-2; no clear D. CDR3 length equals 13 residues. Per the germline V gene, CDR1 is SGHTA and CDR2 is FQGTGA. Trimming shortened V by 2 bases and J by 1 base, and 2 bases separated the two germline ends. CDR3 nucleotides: TGTGCCAGCAGCTTAGAGAACACCGGGGAGCTGTTTTTT. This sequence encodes CASSLENTGELFF.

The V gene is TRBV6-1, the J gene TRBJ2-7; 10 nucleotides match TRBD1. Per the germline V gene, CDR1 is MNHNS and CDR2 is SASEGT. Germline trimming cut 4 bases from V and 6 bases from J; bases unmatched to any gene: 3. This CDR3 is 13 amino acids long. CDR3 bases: TGTGCCAGCAGTGTCGGGACAGGGGCCGAGCAGTACTTC. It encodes CASSVGTGAEQYF.

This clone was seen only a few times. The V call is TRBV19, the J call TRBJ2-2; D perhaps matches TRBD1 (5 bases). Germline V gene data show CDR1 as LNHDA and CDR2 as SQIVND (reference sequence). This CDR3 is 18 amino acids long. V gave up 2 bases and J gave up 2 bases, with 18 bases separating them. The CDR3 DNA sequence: TGTGCCAGTAGTATAATTTCGACAGCCGGTCGAAACACCGGGGAGCTGTTTTTT. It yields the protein CASSIISTAGRNTGELFF.

The CDR3 protein is CASTSPRLVVNEQFF. CDR3 DNA: TGTGCCAGCACCAGCCCCCGACTAGTCGTCAATGAGCAGTTCTTC. The V gene is TRBV7-2, the J gene TRBJ2-1, with TRBD2 as a possible D gene (6 bases). Germline CDR1 is SGHTA and CDR2 is FQGNSA. The CDR3 runs 15 residues. V shed 7 bases and J shed 6 bases, with 19 bases lying between them. Together with reference TRBV7-2 and TRBJ2-1, the CDR3 gives the full variable domain: GAGVSQSPSNKVTEKGKDVELRCDPISGHTALYWYRQSLGQGLEFLIYFQGNSAPDKSGLPSDRFSAERTGGSVSTLTIQRTQQEDSAVYLCASTSPRLVVNEQFFGPGTRLTVL.

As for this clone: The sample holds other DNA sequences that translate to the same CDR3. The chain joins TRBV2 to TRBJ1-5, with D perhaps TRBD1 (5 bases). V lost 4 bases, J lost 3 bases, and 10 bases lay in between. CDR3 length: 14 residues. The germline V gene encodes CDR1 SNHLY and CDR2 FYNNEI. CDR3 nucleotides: TGTGCCAGCAGTGCCGACAGTTCCAATCAGCCCCAGCATTTT. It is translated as CASSADSSNQPQHF.

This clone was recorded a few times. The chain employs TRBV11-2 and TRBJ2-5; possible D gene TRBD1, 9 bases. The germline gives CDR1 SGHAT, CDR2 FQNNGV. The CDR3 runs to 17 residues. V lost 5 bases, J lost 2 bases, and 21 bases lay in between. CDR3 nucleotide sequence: TGTGCCAGCAGCCTACGACTTAGCGGGACAGGGCAAGAGACCCAGTACTTC. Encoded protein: CASSLRLSGTGQETQYF.

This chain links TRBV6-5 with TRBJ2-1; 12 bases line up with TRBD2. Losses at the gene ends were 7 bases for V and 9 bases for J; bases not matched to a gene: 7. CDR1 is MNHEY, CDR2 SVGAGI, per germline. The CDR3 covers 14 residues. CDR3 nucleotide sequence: TGTGCCAGCACCAAGCCACTAGCGGGAGGTGAGCAGTTCTTC. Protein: CASTKPLAGGEQFF.

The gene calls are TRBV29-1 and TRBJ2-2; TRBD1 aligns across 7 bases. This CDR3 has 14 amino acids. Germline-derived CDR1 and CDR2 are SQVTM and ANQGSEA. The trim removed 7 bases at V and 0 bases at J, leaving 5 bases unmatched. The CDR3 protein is CSGGGTANTGELFF. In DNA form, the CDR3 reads TGCAGCGGGGGTGGGACAGCGAACACCGGGGAGCTGTTTTTT.

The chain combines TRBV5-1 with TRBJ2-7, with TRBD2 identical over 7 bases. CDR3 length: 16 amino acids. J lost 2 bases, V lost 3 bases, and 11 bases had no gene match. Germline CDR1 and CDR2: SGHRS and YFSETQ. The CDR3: CASSWGLTGGTYEQYF. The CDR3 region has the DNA TGCGCCAGCAGCTGGGGCTTGACGGGAGGAACCTACGAGCAGTACTTC.

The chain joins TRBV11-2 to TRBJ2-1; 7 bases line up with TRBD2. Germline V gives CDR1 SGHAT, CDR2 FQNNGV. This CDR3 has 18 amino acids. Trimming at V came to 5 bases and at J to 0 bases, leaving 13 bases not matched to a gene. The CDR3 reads CASSLRLLAANSYNEQFF. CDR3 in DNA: TGTGCCAGCAGCCTACGACTTCTAGCGGCGAACTCCTACAATGAGCAGTTCTTC.